Each of the 23 T cell receptor beta chains below was sequenced from the same sample in a study of T cell responses to AZD1222 COVID-19 vaccine. The assay was immunoSEQ multiplex PCR, and TCRdb's table has in-frame clones only and misses some. The sample includes under 150,000 clones, about 87% seen only once; the top ten take approximately 6%. Sequencing used peripheral blood, obtained on day 0 of AZD1222 vaccination. All receptors derive from an adult in good health.

The CDR3 protein is CASSYQGFRQPQHF. The CDR3 DNA is TGTGCCAGCAGTTACCAGGGGTTTCGCCAGCCCCAGCATTTT. V gene TRBV7-2 combines with J gene TRBJ1-5; perhaps TRBD1 as D (6 bases). From germline, CDR1 is SGHTA and CDR2 FQGNSA. This CDR3 is built from 14 residues. Trimming removed 6 bases from V and 7 bases from J, with 16 bases in between.

This sequence joins TRBV27 and TRBJ2-7, with D perhaps assigned TRBD1 or TRBD2 (6 bases each). Germline V CDR1 and CDR2: MNHEY, SMNVEV (reference sequence). V lost 5 bases, J lost 6 bases, and 23 bases lay in between. The CDR3 consists of 16 residues. The CDR3 DNA is TGTGCCAGCAGTCCCTCCTTTGGGGACAAGGGAGGCGAGCAGTACTTC. This gives the protein CASSPSFGDKGGEQYF.

A single count supports this clone. This specimen includes other DNA sequences encoding the same CDR3. CDR3 loop: CASSFSDTQYF. DNA of the CDR3: TGTGCCAGCAGTTTTTCTGATACGCAGTATTTT. The chain has TRBV28 and TRBJ2-3; D is uncertain. Germline loops: CDR1 MDHEN, CDR2 SYDVKM. Trimming removed 3 bases at V and 6 bases at J, with 4 bases between. The CDR3 loop spans 11 amino acids.

The chain has TRBV7-6 and TRBJ1-4, with unresolved D. The CDR3 totals 12 residues. V was clipped by 1 base and J by 8 bases, with 5 bases between them. Germline V gene data show CDR1 as SGHVS and CDR2 as FNYEAQ. The CDR3 sequence: CASSLGREKLFF. In DNA, the CDR3 is TGTGCCAGCAGCTTAGGCCGGGAAAAACTGTTTTTT.

The genes are TRBV9 and TRBJ1-1; TRBD1 is a possible D gene (5 bases). The V end was cut by 2 bases, the J end by 5 bases, with 10 bases between. The CDR3 is 13 residues long. From germline, CDR1 is SGDLS and CDR2 YYNGEE. In DNA, the CDR3 is TGTGCCAGCAGCGTGGGGGTCAGGACTGAAGCTTTCTTT. Translating it yields CASSVGVRTEAFF.

Here the CDR3 DNA reads TGTGCCAGCAGCGTACGGGACAGCTCAAACACCATATATTTT. Amino acids: CASSVRDSSNTIYF. The chain is built from TRBV9 and TRBJ1-3, with 7 bases fitting TRBD1. The germline CDR1 and CDR2 sequences are SGDLS and YYNGEE. The CDR3 contains 14 residues. After removal of 1 base from V and 6 bases from J, the junction contained 4 bases not matched to a gene. Together with reference TRBV9 and TRBJ1-3, the CDR3 gives the full variable domain: DSGVTQTPKHLITATGQRVTLRCSPRSGDLSVYWYQQSLDQGLQFLIQYYNGEERAKGNILERFSAQQFPDLHSELNLSSLELGDSALYFCASSVRDSSNTIYFGEGSWLTVV.

This chain uses TRBV12-3 or TRBV12-4 with TRBJ1-2; D might be TRBD1 (6 bases). Trimming pared 3 bases from V and 8 bases from J, leaving 13 bases between. This CDR3 comprises 13 residues. CDR3 DNA: TGTGCCAGCAGTTTGAGGGGGTCCAAAGGCTACACCTTC. It is translated as CASSLRGSKGYTF.

The chain recombines TRBV5-6 with TRBJ2-2, with D tentatively TRBD2 (6 bases). The CDR3 is made up of 16 amino acids. CDR1 is SGHDT and CDR2 is YYEEEE in the germline V gene. V lost 3 bases and J 1 base, leaving 13 bases between the germline ends. The CDR3 reads CASSSLARQNTGELFF. DNA of the CDR3: TGTGCCAGCAGCTCTCTAGCGAGACAGAACACCGGGGAGCTGTTTTTT.

The V gene is TRBV6-6, the J gene TRBJ2-3; 7 bases match TRBD2. Germline V lookup: CDR1 MNHNY, CDR2 SVGAGI (reference sequence). The CDR3 sequence is 18 residues long. The J segment lost 0 bases and the V segment lost 5 bases, leaving 14 bases of the junction unmatched. The CDR3 region is CASSLKFSGSISTDTQYF. The CDR3 DNA is TGTGCCAGCAGTCTCAAATTTAGCGGGTCGATTAGCACAGATACGCAGTATTTT.

The rearrangement links TRBV7-6 to TRBJ2-5, with D possibly matching TRBD1 (6 bases). The CDR3 extends over 15 amino acids. With 3 bases removed from V and 7 bases from J, the gap between germline ends came to 18 bases. Germline V gives CDR1 SGHVS, CDR2 FNYEAQ. CDR3: CASSFGQGIGGTQYF. DNA of the CDR3: TGTGCCAGCAGCTTTGGGCAGGGGATAGGGGGGACCCAGTACTTC.

CDR3 coding DNA: TGTGCCAGCAGCCCGTCCCCACAGGGCTATGGCTACACCTTC. Its translation is CASSPSPQGYGYTF. The rearrangement links TRBV3-1 (or the pseudogene TRBV3-2) to TRBJ1-2, with a possible D match to TRBD1 (6 bases). CDR1 and CDR2 (germline): LGHDT, YNNKEL (reference sequence). The V end lost 4 bases, the J end lost 4 bases, and 13 bases lay between the germline ends. The CDR3 is made up of 14 amino acids.

This sequence joins TRBV4-3 and TRBJ1-1; D not certain. This CDR3 region has 14 residues. Deletions cut 0 bases from V and 9 bases from J, with 14 bases between. The germline CDR1 and CDR2 sequences are LGHNA and YSLEER. In DNA, the CDR3 is TGCGCCAGCAGCCAAGATAGAGGCTTCGATCAAGCTTTCTTT. This codes for CASSQDRGFDQAFF.

This chain uses TRBV9 with TRBJ2-5; TRBD2 might be the D (7 bases). The CDR3 is made up of 17 amino acids. V was cut by 3 bases and J by 4 bases, with 22 bases left in between. Germline loops: CDR1 SGDLS, CDR2 YYNGEE. CDR3 in amino acids: CASSAQTGRGGRETQYF. In DNA form, the CDR3 reads TGTGCCAGCAGCGCCCAGACAGGCAGGGGCGGGAGAGAGACCCAGTACTTC.

In DNA, the CDR3 is TGCGCCAGCAGCTTGGGCAGGGACCATGGCTACACCTTC. Encoded protein: CASSLGRDHGYTF. The rearrangement uses TRBV5-1 and TRBJ1-2; TRBD1 might be the D (5 bases). Germline CDR1 is SGHRS and CDR2 is YFSETQ. This CDR3 is built from 13 residues. V lost 0 bases and J lost 6, with 9 bases in between.

CDR3 amino acids: CASSILAGTAEAFF. DNA for the CDR3: TGTGCCAGTAGTATACTTGCAGGGACCGCTGAAGCTTTCTTT. V usage is TRBV19 and J usage is TRBJ1-1; D perhaps matches TRBD1 (5 bases). The CDR3 runs to 14 residues. The germline CDR1 and CDR2 sequences are LNHDA and SQIVND (reference sequence). V was cut by 2 bases and J by 6 bases, with 13 bases left in between. Full variable domain (rest looked up from reference TRBV19 and TRBJ1-1): DGGITQSPKYLFRKEGQNVTLSCEQNLNHDAMYWYRQDPGQGLRLIYYSQIVNDFQKGDIAEGYSVSREKKESFPLTVTSAQKNPTAFYLCASSILAGTAEAFFGQGTRLTVV.

J is TRBJ2-3 and V is TRBV6-2 or TRBV6-3; 7 bases fit TRBD2. CDR3 length: 13 amino acids. Looked up from germline, CDR1 is MNHEY and CDR2 is SVGEGT. The junction had 3 bases not matched to a gene; V was cut back by 5 bases and J by 4 bases. In DNA, the CDR3 is TGTGCCAGCAGTGCCCTAGCGGCAGATACGCAGTATTTT. Protein: CASSALAADTQYF.

The chain carries TRBV19 and TRBJ1-2, with a weak D call TRBD1 (5 bases). The germline V and J ends were trimmed by 10 bases and 4 bases, with 22 bases remaining between them. The CDR3 totals 15 residues. From germline, CDR1 is LNHDA and CDR2 SQIVND (reference sequence). The CDR3 loop reads CATTIHLGGSYGYTF. In DNA, the CDR3 is TGTGCCACCACCATACATTTGGGGGGTAGCTATGGCTACACCTTC.

The chain carries TRBV7-2 and TRBJ2-2, with a tentative D call TRBD2 (6 bases). This CDR3 comprises 16 residues. The V end was cut by 4 bases, the J end by 2 bases, with 14 bases between. Germline-derived CDR1 and CDR2 are SGHTA and FQGNSA. CDR3 sequence: CASSSVAGSNTGELFF. The CDR3 DNA reads TGTGCCAGCAGCTCCGTGGCCGGGAGTAACACCGGGGAGCTGTTTTTT.

V usage is TRBV7-9 and J usage is TRBJ1-2; possible D gene TRBD1, 6 bases. Per germline, CDR1 SEHNR and CDR2 FQNEAQ (reference sequence). Trimming cost V 5 bases and J 2 bases, with 21 bases left between them. CDR3 length: 17 amino acids. CDR3 DNA: TGTGCCAGCAGCCGAGGACAGTCCCCCAGGGGCAACTATGGCTACACCTTC. Protein: CASSRGQSPRGNYGYTF.

The chain combines TRBV7-2 with TRBJ1-3; D ambiguous. Deletions cut 5 bases from V and 4 bases from J, with 15 bases between. CDR3 length: 15 residues. Germline values: CDR1 SGHTA, CDR2 FQGNSA. The DNA for the CDR3 is TGTGCCAGCAGCCAACAGCTGGCGGTAGGAAACACCATATATTTT. It is translated as CASSQQLAVGNTIYF.

The gene calls are TRBV7-2 and TRBJ2-7; 10 positions agree with TRBD2. This CDR3 spans 15 amino acids. V gave up 4 bases and J gave up 6 bases; unmatched junction bases: 9. Germline-derived CDR1 and CDR2 are SGHTA and FQGNSA. CDR3 loop: CASSSAGTSVGEQYF. The CDR3 DNA reads TGTGCCAGCAGCTCGGCCGGGACTAGCGTTGGCGAGCAGTACTTC.

This clone has just one count. The V and J genes are TRBV30 and TRBJ2-7, with 10 bases that match TRBD1. The trim removed 1 base at V and 5 bases at J, leaving 5 bases unmatched. Germline CDR1 reads GTSNPN; CDR2 reads SVGIG (reference sequence). The CDR3 consists of 14 residues. CDR3 region: CAWSDRDRGHEQYF. The CDR3 nucleotides are TGTGCCTGGAGTGACCGGGACAGGGGTCACGAGCAGTACTTC.

The chain has TRBV27 and TRBJ2-1; no reliable D call. The CDR3 length is 14 residues. Trimming shortened V by 5 bases and J by 7 bases, and 15 bases separated the two germline ends. The germline V gene encodes CDR1 MNHEY and CDR2 SMNVEV (reference sequence). The CDR3 DNA reads as TGTGCCAGCAGTATCAGGAGTTCTGGTAATGAGCAGTTCTTC. Translated: CASSIRSSGNEQFF.